Here is one T cell receptor (beta chain) with its context. The data were taken from a study of blood T cell repertoires in COVID-19. Germline values: CDR1 MGHRA, CDR2 YSYEKL. V was pared by 0 bases and J by 3 bases, with 11 bases of the junction left unmatched. The CDR3 is 17 amino acids. As handled by the study authors: For nucleated cells, counts were estimated from reference gene primer amplification. Some clones are missing from TCRdb's copy, which holds only in-frame ones; the method was immunoSEQ multiplex PCR. V, J and clone size reflect that table, while D and trimming were determined from the DNA. The top ten clones hold under 2.5% of a sample with roughly 280,000 clones, about 90% of them seen once. Each participant's cohort was designated according to participant-reported clinical history. Resolution of symptoms, clearance, or two negative PCRs was present in recovered Cohort 3 donors.

The chain links TRBV4-1 to TRBJ2-7, with TRBD2 matching 7 bases. Sequences were obtained from PBMCs or T cells enriched from blood (not recorded which). The TCR comes from a woman aged 60-75 years who had recovered from COVID-19. In nucleotides, the CDR3 is TGCGCCAGCAGCCAAGACGCCTTTGCGGGAGAGATCTACGAGCAGTACTTC. The encoded protein is CASSQDAFAGEIYEQYF.